One and the same sample provided the 17 T cell receptor beta chains below, sequenced in a study of blood T cell repertoires in COVID-19. Produced via immunoSEQ multiplex PCR; TCRdb's table is partial and in-frame only. The sample shows 100,000 to 120,000 clones, 85% to 90% of them seen only once. Sequencing was performed on peripheral blood. The receptors were gathered from a woman between 50 and 59 years old with acute or convalescent COVID-19.

J is TRBJ2-3 and V is TRBV5-8, with 15 bases aligning to TRBD2. The CDR3 runs to 19 residues. Trimming removed 3 bases from V and 4 bases from J; junction bases left unmatched: 12. Germline CDR1 SGHTS, CDR2 YDEGEE. In DNA, the CDR3 is TGTGCCAGCAGCTCCGGACTAGCGGGAGGGCGGTTGAGTTCAGATACGCAGTATTTT. Protein product: CASSSGLAGGRLSSDTQYF.

The J gene is TRBJ2-7, the V gene TRBV6-2 or TRBV6-3, with 10 bases matching TRBD2. This CDR3 comprises 15 residues. V gave up 6 bases and J gave up 5 bases; unmatched junction bases: 10. The V gene's germline CDR1 is MNHEY and CDR2 SVGEGT. The CDR3 coding sequence is TGTGCCAGCAGCAGGACTAGCGGAAGTGGAAACGAGCAGTACTTC. Translation: CASSRTSGSGNEQYF.

V usage is TRBV7-2 and J usage is TRBJ2-2, with D possibly matching TRBD2 (5 bases). V was clipped by 10 bases and J by 1 base, with 13 bases between them. The CDR3 covers 14 residues. The germline V gene encodes CDR1 SGHTA and CDR2 FQGNSA. The CDR3 here is CAINSAGNTGELFF. In DNA form, the CDR3 reads TGTGCCATAAACTCCGCGGGGAACACCGGGGAGCTGTTTTTT.

The chain employs TRBV12-3 or TRBV12-4 and TRBJ1-1, with D maybe TRBD1 (5 bases). V lost 10 bases and J 4 bases, leaving 13 bases between the germline ends. The CDR3 length is 12 residues. The CDR3 spells CATGVRGTEAFF. In DNA form, the CDR3 reads TGTGCCACGGGGGTCAGAGGCACTGAAGCTTTCTTT.

The chain carries TRBV7-2 and TRBJ2-7; 8 bases match TRBD1. CDR3 length equals 16 residues. With 1 base clipped from V and 1 base from J, the junction kept 6 bases outside the gene matches. Germline V gene lookup returns CDR1 SGHTA and CDR2 FQGNSA. CDR3: CASSLEGTGLSYEQYF. In nucleotides, the CDR3 is TGTGCCAGCAGCTTAGAGGGGACAGGACTATCCTACGAGCAGTACTTC. The full variable domain, with the rest looked up from reference TRBV7-2 and TRBJ2-7, is GAGVSQSPSNKVTEKGKDVELRCDPISGHTALYWYRQSLGQGLEFLIYFQGNSAPDKSGLPSDRFSAERTGGSVSTLTIQRTQQEDSAVYLCASSLEGTGLSYEQYFGPGTRLTVT.

This sequence joins TRBV6-5 and TRBJ2-5; 9 bases align to TRBD2. V shed 4 bases, J shed 3 bases, and the junction held 3 bases outside the gene matches. Germline CDR1 MNHEY, CDR2 SVGAGI. The CDR3 is 14 amino acids. CDR3 region: CASSWGLAKETQYF. The CDR3 nucleotides read TGTGCCAGCAGTTGGGGACTAGCAAAAGAGACCCAGTACTTC.

V gene TRBV5-1 combines with J gene TRBJ2-1; TRBD2 matches 8 bases. The trim removed 6 bases at V and 6 bases at J, leaving 8 bases unmatched. The CDR3 spans 14 residues. Germline assignment: CDR1 SGHRS and CDR2 YFSETQ. DNA for the CDR3: TGCGCCAGCACCTTTAGCGGGGAGGGCAATGAGCAGTTCTTC. Protein: CASTFSGEGNEQFF.

This sequence joins TRBV19 and TRBJ1-6; 7 bases are shared with TRBD1. J was trimmed by 0 bases and V by 11 bases; bases with no gene match: 7. This CDR3 comprises 15 residues. The germline CDR1 and CDR2 sequences are LNHDA and SQIVND (reference sequence). This chain's CDR3 is CASRTGGSYNSPLHF. The DNA for the CDR3 is TGTGCCTCCCGGACAGGAGGCTCCTATAATTCACCCCTCCACTTT.

The rearrangement links TRBV27 to TRBJ2-7, with D possibly being TRBD1 (5 bases). Germline loops: CDR1 MNHEY, CDR2 SMNVEV (reference sequence). This CDR3 is built from 15 residues. Trimming pared 6 bases from V and 1 base from J, leaving 16 bases between. CDR3 bases: TGTGCCAGCAGGCAGACAGTGTTAGGATCCTACGAGCAGTACTTC. Its translation: CASRQTVLGSYEQYF.

The chain links TRBV2 to TRBJ2-5; 7 positions match TRBD2. The CDR3 covers 12 residues. Germline CDR1 SNHLY, CDR2 FYNNEI. The ends lost 8 bases at V and 5 bases at J; junction bases unmatched: 5. This chain's CDR3 is CASRGGGETQYF. The CDR3 DNA reads TGTGCCAGCCGAGGCGGGGGTGAGACCCAGTACTTC.

In this sample, this clone turned up once. The V call is TRBV12-3 or TRBV12-4, the J call TRBJ2-7, with D tentatively TRBD2 (5 bases). Trimming removed 6 bases at V and 5 bases at J, with 11 bases between. The CDR3 contains 12 residues. As DNA, the CDR3 is TGTGCCAGCAGACTAGATCCAAACGAGCAGTACTTC. Translation: CASRLDPNEQYF.

This rearrangement joins TRBV28 to TRBJ2-4, with 9 bases lining up with TRBD1. The J segment lost 7 bases and the V segment lost 6 bases, leaving 10 bases of the junction unmatched. The CDR3 length is 15 residues. Germline V gene lookup returns CDR1 MDHEN and CDR2 SYDVKM. The CDR3 sequence is CASSIAGTGHNIQYF. As DNA, the CDR3 is TGTGCCAGCAGCATAGCCGGGACAGGGCACAACATTCAGTACTTC.

The genes are TRBV2 and TRBJ1-5; 7 positions match TRBD1. Per germline, CDR1 SNHLY and CDR2 FYNNEI. The J segment lost 2 bases and the V segment lost 4 bases, leaving 5 bases of the junction unmatched. The CDR3 is 15 amino acids. CDR3 loop: CASSARGSGNQPQHF. The DNA of the CDR3 is TGTGCCAGCAGTGCCAGGGGGTCTGGCAATCAGCCCCAGCATTTT.

The DNA for the CDR3 is TGTGCCTGGATCCCCTCCGCAGGGGGCCCCCCCTCCTACGAGCAGTACTTC. Its translation: CAWIPSAGGPPSYEQYF. V gene TRBV30 combines with J gene TRBJ2-7, with TRBD1 matching 8 bases. The CDR3 loop spans 17 amino acids. Per the germline V gene, CDR1 is GTSNPN and CDR2 is SVGIG (reference sequence). The V and J ends lost 4 bases and 0 bases, in that order; junction bases with no gene match: 14.

The rearrangement uses TRBV6-6 and TRBJ2-5, with 9 bases lining up with TRBD2. V shed 5 bases and J 0 bases; nucleotides not matched to a gene: 7. Germline CDR1 is MNHNY and CDR2 is SVGAGI (reference sequence). The CDR3 runs 16 residues. CDR3 DNA: TGTGCCAGCAGTCTTCCCGGGACTAGCCACCAAGAGACCCAGTACTTC. Amino acids: CASSLPGTSHQETQYF.

This sequence joins TRBV7-9 and TRBJ2-4; TRBD1 matches 7 bases. The junction had 7 bases not matched to a gene; V was cut back by 2 bases and J by 3 bases. The CDR3 sequence is 16 residues long. The germline V gene encodes CDR1 SEHNR and CDR2 FQNEAQ (reference sequence). In DNA form, the CDR3 reads TGTGCCAGCAGCTTACCACAGGGGCAGGGCAAAAACATTCAGTACTTC. Its translation: CASSLPQGQGKNIQYF.

This sequence joins TRBV28 and TRBJ2-3, with unresolved D. CDR3 length: 12 amino acids. The germline V gene encodes CDR1 MDHEN and CDR2 SYDVKM. V lost 6 bases and J 4 bases, leaving 8 bases between the germline ends. The CDR3 DNA follows: TGTGCCAGCAGCCCGTGGCCAGATACGCAGTATTTT. Translation gives CASSPWPDTQYF.